A selection of T cell receptor beta chains follows, all from one sample in a study of cytomegalovirus exposure and HLA in healthy donors. Produced via immunoSEQ multiplex PCR; TCRdb's table is partial and in-frame only. The sample consists of 150,000 to 190,000 clones, roughly 80% of them appearing once. Material: PBMCs. The receptors stem from a man between 18 and 29 years old in good health and CMV-seronegative. CDR3s include the opening cysteine and the closing phenylalanine or tryptophan. A D gene is named only where the DNA matches it firmly. Clone size is not always given. Where it is, it says once, few, many or a class for expanded clones.

V gene: TRBV7-2; D gene: TRBD1; clone size: once; J gene: TRBJ1-4; CDR3 DNA: TGTGCCAGCAGCCGACTACAGGGGGGAGAAAAACTGTTTTTT; CDR3 protein: CASSRLQGGEKLFF
V gene: TRBV7-9; D gene: NA; clone size: few; J gene: TRBJ1-3; CDR3 DNA: TGTGCCAGCAGCTTAGAACGTGCAGCGTTCTCTGGAAACACCATATATTTT; CDR3 protein: CASSLERAAFSGNTIYF
V gene: TRBV9; D gene: TRBD1; clone size: NA; J gene: TRBJ2-7; CDR3 DNA: TGTGCCAGCAGCCCGATCGTCCGGGACAGAGAGTACGAGCAGTACTTC; CDR3 protein: CASSPIVRDREYEQYF
V gene: TRBV10-3; D gene: TRBD1; clone size: few; J gene: TRBJ1-4; CDR3 DNA: TGTGCCATCAGTGACCCCGCCGACAGGGGAGGTGAAAAACTGTTTTTT; CDR3 protein: CAISDPADRGGEKLFF
V gene: TRBV29-1; D gene: TRBD1; clone size: NA; J gene: TRBJ2-7; CDR3 DNA: TGCAGCGTTGAAACGGGACAGGGGCCCTACGAGCAGTACTTC; CDR3 protein: CSVETGQGPYEQYF
V gene: TRBV5-1; D gene: TRBD1; clone size: NA; J gene: TRBJ2-5; CDR3 DNA: TGCGCCAGCAGCCTAACAGGGGGCGGGCAAGAGACCCAGTACTTC; CDR3 protein: CASSLTGGGQETQYF
V gene: TRBV7-9; D gene: NA; clone size: NA; J gene: TRBJ2-1; CDR3 DNA: TGTGCCAGCAGGCCGCCTGACGGGTCCTACAATGAGCAGTTCTTC; CDR3 protein: CASRPPDGSYNEQFF
V gene: TRBV6-5; D gene: TRBD2; clone size: few; J gene: TRBJ2-7; CDR3 DNA: TGTGCCACCCGTAGCGGGAACTCCTACGAGCAGTACTTC; CDR3 protein: CATRSGNSYEQYF
V gene: TRBV11-2; D gene: TRBD2; clone size: NA; J gene: TRBJ2-4; CDR3 DNA: TGTGCCAGCAGCTTCATAGCGGGAGGGAGGGTCAAAAACATTCAGTACTTC; CDR3 protein: CASSFIAGGRVKNIQYF
V gene: TRBV6-4; D gene: TRBD2; clone size: NA; J gene: TRBJ2-1; CDR3 DNA: TGTGCCAGCAGTGAAACAGCGGGAGAGGGGAATGAGCAGTTCTTC; CDR3 protein: CASSETAGEGNEQFF
V gene: TRBV7-2; D gene: NA; clone size: NA; J gene: TRBJ2-1; CDR3 DNA: TGTGCCAGCAGCCTAAAGGCTAGTGGTGCCAATGAGCAGTTCTTC; CDR3 protein: CASSLKASGANEQFF
V gene: TRBV6-5; D gene: NA; clone size: few; J gene: TRBJ1-1; CDR3 DNA: TGTGCCAGCAGTGGTGGGGGCCGTGCCGCTGAAGCTTTCTTT; CDR3 protein: CASSGGGRAAEAFF
V gene: TRBV7-2; D gene: TRBD2; clone size: NA; J gene: TRBJ2-7; CDR3 DNA: TGTGCCAGCAGCTTAGCCCTGGGACTAGCGACTTACGAGCAGTACTTC; CDR3 protein: CASSLALGLATYEQYF
V gene: TRBV5-6; D gene: TRBD1; clone size: NA; J gene: TRBJ1-3; CDR3 DNA: TGTGCCAGCGGGCAGCAGGGGGTAGATGGAAACACCATATATTTT; CDR3 protein: CASGQQGVDGNTIYF
V gene: TRBV4-1; D gene: NA; clone size: NA; J gene: TRBJ1-3; CDR3 DNA: TGCGCCAGCAGTGGGTTCGCGGGTAGGCACTCTGGAAACACCATATATTTT; CDR3 protein: CASSGFAGRHSGNTIYF
V gene: TRBV9; D gene: TRBD1; clone size: NA; J gene: TRBJ1-2; CDR3 DNA: TGTGCCAGCGGGTCCGGACAGGGGCCTTCCTCAAACTATGGCTACACCTTC; CDR3 protein: CASGSGQGPSSNYGYTF
V gene: TRBV18; D gene: NA; clone size: NA; J gene: TRBJ2-7; CDR3 DNA: TGTGCCAGCTCCCCTACACAGCCGACGCCCTACGAGCAGTACTTC; CDR3 protein: CASSPTQPTPYEQYF
V gene: TRBV6-5; D gene: NA; clone size: few; J gene: TRBJ2-5; CDR3 DNA: TGTGCCAGCAGTTACTCGGCCCAGACCCAGTACTTC; CDR3 protein: CASSYSAQTQYF
V gene: TRBV11-2; D gene: NA; clone size: NA; J gene: TRBJ1-1; CDR3 DNA: TGTGCCAGCAGCTTAGGACTTCGGGGGGGGCTGAGGGCTTTCTTT; CDR3 protein: CASSLGLRGGLRAFF
V gene: TRBV28; D gene: TRBD2; clone size: NA; J gene: TRBJ2-1; CDR3 DNA: TGTGCCAGCAGTTCGCTAGCGGGAGGAGGAATTGGTGAGCAGTTCTTC; CDR3 protein: CASSSLAGGGIGEQFF
V gene: TRBV11-2; D gene: NA; clone size: NA; J gene: TRBJ2-3; CDR3 DNA: TGTGCCAGCAGCTTAGCTACAGGGCGCACAGATACGCAGTATTTT; CDR3 protein: CASSLATGRTDTQYF
V gene: TRBV7-8; D gene: NA; clone size: few; J gene: TRBJ2-7; CDR3 DNA: TGTGCCAGCAGCTTAAACCCCCGGGCAAGTCGGGACTCCTACGAGCAGTACTTC; CDR3 protein: CASSLNPRASRDSYEQYF
V gene: TRBV6-1; D gene: NA; clone size: NA; J gene: TRBJ2-1; CDR3 DNA: TGTGCCAGCAGTATCGGCCTGGCCTCGGGGCAGTTCTTC; CDR3 protein: CASSIGLASGQFF
V gene: TRBV4-3; D gene: NA; clone size: many; J gene: TRBJ2-6; CDR3 DNA: TGCGCCAGCAGCCAAGATGAGGCCGGGACTGGGGCTGGGGCCAACGTCCTGACTTTC; CDR3 protein: CASSQDEAGTGAGANVLTF
V gene: TRBV28; D gene: NA; clone size: NA; J gene: TRBJ2-2; CDR3 DNA: TGTGCCAGCAGTTTTATCGGGATAAAGGCGGACACCGGGGAGCTGTTTTTT; CDR3 protein: CASSFIGIKADTGELFF
V gene: TRBV6-5; D gene: TRBD1; clone size: NA; J gene: TRBJ2-3; CDR3 DNA: TGTGCCAGCAGTGCCGGGGACAGGGGGACGCAGTATTTT; CDR3 protein: CASSAGDRGTQYF
V gene: TRBV4-3; D gene: TRBD2; clone size: few; J gene: TRBJ2-7; CDR3 DNA: TGCGCCAGCAGCCAAGGACTAGCGGGAGGGCTCGAGCAGTACTTC; CDR3 protein: CASSQGLAGGLEQYF
V gene: TRBV4-3; D gene: NA; clone size: once; J gene: TRBJ2-7; CDR3 DNA: TGCGCCAGCAGCCAAGTTGGAGGGAACTCCTACGAGCAGTACTTC; CDR3 protein: CASSQVGGNSYEQYF
V gene: TRBV2; D gene: NA; clone size: few; J gene: TRBJ2-7; CDR3 DNA: TGTGCCAGCAGTGAAGGGACACACGAGCAGTACTTC; CDR3 protein: CASSEGTHEQYF
V gene: TRBV7-2; D gene: NA; clone size: NA; J gene: TRBJ1-2; CDR3 DNA: TGTGCCAGCAGCCAGACCAGGGGTGGGGATGGCTACACCTTC; CDR3 protein: CASSQTRGGDGYTF
V gene: TRBV7-8; D gene: TRBD2; clone size: NA; J gene: TRBJ2-1; CDR3 DNA: TGTGCCAGCAGCCGTACTAGCGGGACAAACAATGAGCAGTTCTTC; CDR3 protein: CASSRTSGTNNEQFF
V gene: TRBV5-4; D gene: TRBD1; clone size: NA; J gene: TRBJ2-7; CDR3 DNA: TGTGCCAGCAGCTTGCCCGGGACAGCCAGACGCGAGCAGTACTTC; CDR3 protein: CASSLPGTARREQYF
V gene: TRBV7-6; D gene: TRBD2; clone size: NA; J gene: TRBJ2-3; CDR3 DNA: TGTGCCAGCAGCTCATCCGGGACTAGCGGTCTGGAGGATACGCAGTATTTT; CDR3 protein: CASSSSGTSGLEDTQYF
V gene: TRBV29-1; D gene: NA; clone size: NA; J gene: TRBJ2-1; CDR3 DNA: TGCAGCGTTGAGCTCAGGGACAATGAGCAGTTCTTC; CDR3 protein: CSVELRDNEQFF
V gene: TRBV5-8; D gene: TRBD1; clone size: NA; J gene: TRBJ2-3; CDR3 DNA: TGTGCCAGCAGCCACGGACAGGGGGTCACCGCTCCTTATCTTACGCAGTATTTT; CDR3 protein: CASSHGQGVTAPYLTQYF
V gene: TRBV11-2; D gene: NA; clone size: NA; J gene: TRBJ2-7; CDR3 DNA: TGTGCCAGCAGCGGAACGGACAGCTACGAGCAGTACTTC; CDR3 protein: CASSGTDSYEQYF
V gene: TRBV30; D gene: NA; clone size: NA; J gene: TRBJ2-5; CDR3 DNA: TGTGCCTGGAGTGTAAGCTCGGAGACCCAGTACTTC; CDR3 protein: CAWSVSSETQYF
V gene: TRBV21-1; D gene: NA; clone size: NA; J gene: TRBJ2-2; CDR3 DNA: TGTGCCAGCAGCAACTTTGCGGGAGATACAACCGGGGAGCTGTTTTTT; CDR3 protein: CASSNFAGDTTGELFF
V gene: TRBV5-4; D gene: NA; clone size: once; J gene: TRBJ2-6; CDR3 DNA: TGTGCCAGCAGCTTGGTGATGCAGGGGACTGGGGCCAACGTCCTGACTTTC; CDR3 protein: CASSLVMQGTGANVLTF
V gene: TRBV5-1; D gene: NA; clone size: NA; J gene: TRBJ2-7; CDR3 DNA: TGCGCCAGCAGCCCCGCCATCGGGGGTAGGTACGAGCAGTACTTC; CDR3 protein: CASSPAIGGRYEQYF
V gene: TRBV13; D gene: NA; clone size: NA; J gene: TRBJ1-1; CDR3 DNA: TGTGCCAGCAGCTTATTAAACACTGAAGCTTTCTTT; CDR3 protein: CASSLLNTEAFF
V gene: TRBV6-6; D gene: TRBD2; clone size: NA; J gene: TRBJ2-2; CDR3 DNA: TGTGCCAGCTCGGAAGCGGGGGCCCAGACCGGGGAGCTGTTTTTT; CDR3 protein: CASSEAGAQTGELFF
V gene: TRBV10-2; D gene: NA; clone size: NA; J gene: TRBJ2-7; CDR3 DNA: TGCGCCAGCAGTGACGGGGAAACCTACGAGCAGTACTTC; CDR3 protein: CASSDGETYEQYF
V gene: TRBV9; D gene: TRBD2; clone size: NA; J gene: TRBJ2-4; CDR3 DNA: TGTGCCAGCAGCGTAGGACTAGCGGGAGGGGGGGAAAACATTCAGTACTTC; CDR3 protein: CASSVGLAGGGENIQYF
V gene: TRBV27; D gene: NA; clone size: NA; J gene: TRBJ2-3; CDR3 DNA: TGTGCCAGCAGTTTATCATCCTTCCGCACAGATACGCAGTATTTT; CDR3 protein: CASSLSSFRTDTQYF
V gene: TRBV7-2; D gene: NA; clone size: few; J gene: TRBJ2-2; CDR3 DNA: TGTGCCAGCAGCTTAGAGTCTAACCCCGGGGAGCTGTTTTTT; CDR3 protein: CASSLESNPGELFF
V gene: TRBV18; D gene: NA; clone size: NA; J gene: TRBJ2-7; CDR3 DNA: TGTGCCAGCTCCCCTACACAGCCGACACCCTACGAGCAGTACTTC; CDR3 protein: CASSPTQPTPYEQYF
V gene: TRBV5-6; D gene: TRBD1; clone size: NA; J gene: TRBJ2-2; CDR3 DNA: TGTGCCAGCAGCTCGGGACAGGGAGGCGGGGAGCTGTTTTTT; CDR3 protein: CASSSGQGGGELFF
V gene: TRBV7-9; D gene: TRBD1; clone size: NA; J gene: TRBJ1-2; CDR3 DNA: TGTGCCAGCAGCCCCGGGACAGCATATGGCTACACCTTC; CDR3 protein: CASSPGTAYGYTF
V gene: TRBV12-5; D gene: TRBD2; clone size: once; J gene: TRBJ2-7; CDR3 DNA: TGTGCTAGTGGTTTAAACCTTAGCGGGAAAGGCTACGACGAGCAGTACTTC; CDR3 protein: CASGLNLSGKGYDEQYF
V gene: TRBV2; D gene: NA; clone size: NA; J gene: TRBJ1-3; CDR3 DNA: TGTGCCAGCAAGGAGAGCTCTGGAAACACCATATATTTT; CDR3 protein: CASKESSGNTIYF
V gene: TRBV7-8; D gene: NA; clone size: once; J gene: TRBJ1-5; CDR3 DNA: TGTGCCAGCACCCCCGGACAGATCTTTGACCCCCAGCATTTT; CDR3 protein: CASTPGQIFDPQHF
V gene: TRBV6-5; D gene: TRBD1; clone size: NA; J gene: TRBJ2-7; CDR3 DNA: TGTGCCAGCAGTTACTCCCCGGGACAGGCACGAGACGAGCAGTACTTC; CDR3 protein: CASSYSPGQARDEQYF
V gene: TRBV28; D gene: TRBD2; clone size: few; J gene: TRBJ2-2; CDR3 DNA: TGTGCCAGCAACCTAGCGGGAGACACCGGGGAGCTGTTTTTT; CDR3 protein: CASNLAGDTGELFF
V gene: TRBV10-3; D gene: NA; clone size: few; J gene: TRBJ2-1; CDR3 DNA: TGTGCCATCGGCTCTAGCGTGGGCAATGAGCAGTTCTTC; CDR3 protein: CAIGSSVGNEQFF
V gene: TRBV9; D gene: TRBD2; clone size: few; J gene: TRBJ2-1; CDR3 DNA: TGTGCCAGCAGCATAACTAGCGGGTGGGACAATGAGCAGTTCTTC; CDR3 protein: CASSITSGWDNEQFF
V gene: TRBV5-1; D gene: TRBD2; clone size: NA; J gene: TRBJ2-3; CDR3 DNA: TGCGCCAGCAGCTTGGGAGGAGCGGGAGTTGGTGCAGATACGCAGTATTTT; CDR3 protein: CASSLGGAGVGADTQYF
V gene: TRBV9; D gene: NA; clone size: NA; J gene: TRBJ2-7; CDR3 DNA: TGTGCCAGCAGCCTGGACGGGACTTTCCGCTACGAGCAGTACTTC; CDR3 protein: CASSLDGTFRYEQYF